A selection of T cell receptor beta chains follows, all from one sample in a study of metastatic and nonmetastatic thyroid tumors. Through MiXCR, TCRdb re-clonotyped the PCR reads. The table has approximately 19,000 clones, 20% seen once. The source material was blood. The receptors were gathered from a female donor with papillary thyroid cancer or a benign thyroid nodule (not recorded which). Some clones in this sample may be carry-over from other donors' samples. CDR3s include the opening cysteine and the closing phenylalanine or tryptophan. D genes are given only for firm matches. For some rows the clone size is stated as once, few or many, or as a class when expanded; others skip it.

TRBJ1-2 TRBV5-4 many TRBD1 CASSNNPGQLYGYTF TGTGCCAGCAGCAATAATCCGGGACAGCTTTATGGCTACACCTTC
TRBJ2-7 TRBV28 - TRBD2 CASSHQAGGTYEQYF TGTGCCAGCAGTCACCAAGCGGGAGGGACCTACGAGCAGTACTTC
TRBJ1-5 TRBV19 - TRBD1 CASSILKGQGRHQPQHF TGTGCCAGTAGTATCCTAAAGGGACAGGGGAGACATCAGCCCCAGCATTTT
TRBJ1-1 TRBV3-1 many - CASSPTPHQAENTEAFF TGTGCCAGCAGCCCAACCCCCCATCAGGCCGAGAACACTGAAGCTTTCTTT
TRBJ2-1 TRBV5-4 - - CASSPGGVSYEQFF TGTGCCAGTAGCCCCGGTGGTGTTAGCTATGAGCAGTTCTTC
TRBJ2-3 TRBV19 many - CASSISGHRTDTQYF TGTGCCAGTAGTATTTCGGGACACCGCACAGATACGCAGTATTTT
TRBJ2-7 TRBV4-1 - - CASSQDRGLPYEQYF TGCGCCAGCAGCCAAGATCGGGGACTTCCTTACGAGCAGTACTTC
TRBJ2-1 TRBV7-9 many - CASSPGTSDEQFF TGTGCCAGCAGCCCTGGGACAAGCGATGAGCAGTTCTTC
TRBJ2-7 TRBV28 few - CASSLDATYEQYF TGTGCCAGCAGTTTAGACGCAACCTACGAGCAGTACTTC
TRBJ1-2 TRBV7-2 - - CACSLGGSSGYTF TGTGCCTGCAGCTTAGGAGGGTCCTCTGGCTACACCTTC
TRBJ2-1 TRBV19 many TRBD1 CASSPTGISYNEQFF TGTGCCAGTAGCCCGACAGGGATCTCCTACAATGAGCAGTTCTTC
TRBJ1-6 TRBV9 - - CASSVEGVGSPLHF TGTGCCAGCAGCGTAGAAGGGGTAGGATCACCCCTCCACTTT
TRBJ2-7 TRBV6-5 medium-sized - CASSSLNYEQYF TGTGCCAGCAGTTCACTGAACTACGAGCAGTACTTC
TRBJ1-1 TRBV20-1 many - CSAYRQNTEAFF TGCAGTGCATACAGACAGAACACTGAAGCTTTCTTT
TRBJ2-7 TRBV5-1 many - CASSQSSYEQYF TGCGCCAGCAGCCAAAGCTCCTACGAGCAGTACTTC
TRBJ1-1 TRBV12-3/TRBV12-4 many - CATLFSGGTEAFF TGTGCCACCTTATTCTCGGGGGGCACTGAAGCTTTCTTT
TRBJ1-1 TRBV10-3 many - CAISEGTNTEAFF TGTGCCATCAGTGAGGGGACGAACACTGAAGCTTTCTTT
TRBJ1-2 TRBV5-1 - - CASSLPTNEKLFFGSGYTF -
TRBJ2-7 TRBV5-4 many - CASSHVLGEQYF TGTGCCAGCAGCCATGTGCTCGGCGAGCAGTACTTC
TRBJ1-2 TRBV4-2 many - CASSQVTGFRYGYTF TGTGCCAGCAGCCAAGTAACAGGGTTTAGGTATGGCTACACCTTC
TRBJ2-7 TRBV20-1 many - CSATSYQGSYEQYF TGCAGTGCTACCTCGTATCAGGGCTCCTACGAGCAGTACTTC
TRBJ1-1 TRBV28 - TRBD1 CASISPRQGEGTESFF TGTGCCAGCATTTCCCCGCGACAGGGGGAAGGCACTGAATCTTTCTTT
TRBJ2-7 TRBV20-1 - TRBD1 CSASPPLGGMLYEQYF TGCAGTGCTAGCCCGCCCCTAGGGGGCATGCTGTACGAGCAGTACTTC
TRBJ1-1 TRBV7-9 many - CASSEGGQNTEAFF TGTGCCAGCAGCGAAGGGGGACAGAACACTGAAGCTTTCTTT
TRBJ2-3 TRBV5-4 - - CASSLKENPDTDTQYF TGTGCCAGCAGTTTGAAGGAGAATCCAGACACAGATACGCAGTATTTT
TRBJ1-5 TRBV6-1 medium-sized - CASTHRATSNQPQHF TGTGCCAGCACCCACAGGGCGACTAGCAATCAGCCCCAGCATTTT
TRBJ2-5 TRBV27 - TRBD1 CASSLALHRGRETQYF TGTGCCAGCAGTTTAGCCCTTCACAGGGGGCGGGAGACCCAGTACTTC
TRBJ2-1 TRBV9 many TRBD2 CASSVDGTSQLGQFF TGTGCCAGCAGCGTAGACGGGACTAGCCAGTTAGGGCAGTTCTTC
TRBJ1-4 TRBV5-6 - - CASSFRWAWEKLFF TGTGCCAGCAGCTTTAGGTGGGCCTGGGAAAAACTGTTTTTT
TRBJ2-3 TRBV20-1 - TRBD2 CSAAPKIAGVSTDTQYF TGCAGTGCGGCACCGAAAATAGCGGGAGTTAGCACAGATACGCAGTATTTT
TRBJ2-7 TRBV2 - - CASSAVFIYEQYF TGTGCCAGCAGTGCGGTCTTCATCTACGAGCAGTACTTC
TRBJ1-2 TRBV5-1 many TRBD1 CASDLTGNYGYTF TGCGCCAGCGACTTGACAGGGAACTATGGCTACACCTTC
TRBJ2-7 TRBV11-2 - - CTSSRPGHSYEQYF TGTACCAGCAGCCGTCCGGGGCATTCCTACGAGCAGTACTTC
TRBJ1-1 TRBV12-3/TRBV12-4 few - CASSWGVEAFF TGTGCCAGCAGTTGGGGGGTAGAAGCTTTCTTT
TRBJ1-5 TRBV4-2 many - CASSQDLRGGSNQPQHF TGTGCCAGCAGCCAAGATCTTAGGGGCGGTAGCAATCAGCCCCAGCATTTT
TRBJ2-7 TRBV20-1 - - CSAGAGYYEQYF TGCAGTGCCGGAGCGGGTTACTACGAGCAGTACTTC
TRBJ2-7 TRBV11-3 many TRBD2 CASSLVGQRGFTGSYEQYF TGTGCCAGCAGCTTAGTAGGTCAGCGGGGGTTTACCGGGAGCTACGAGCAGTACTTC
TRBJ1-2 TRBV28 medium-sized - CASSSPGPMYGYTF TGTGCCAGCAGTTCCCCGGGGCCGATGTATGGCTACACCTTC
TRBJ2-1 TRBV16 many TRBD2 CASSQSTSGRQEQFF TGTGCCAGCAGCCAATCGACTAGCGGGAGGCAGGAGCAGTTCTTC
TRBJ1-3 TRBV28 medium-sized - CASSLPLTGRGNTIYF TGTGCCAGCAGTTTACCTCTGACAGGTCGTGGAAACACCATATATTTT
TRBJ1-1 TRBV7-6 many - CASSLFMNTEAFF TGTGCCAGCAGCCTATTTATGAACACTGAAGCTTTCTTT
TRBJ1-2 TRBV9 many - CASSVEPGTLGYTF TGTGCCAGCAGCGTAGAACCGGGCACCCTGGGCTACACCTTC
TRBJ1-5 TRBV30 many - CAWSIGGTQPQHF TGTGCCTGGAGTATTGGGGGAACTCAGCCCCAGCATTTT
TRBJ2-3 TRBV7-9 many - CASSLSPLRDTQYF TGTGCCAGCAGCTTATCGCCCCTCCGAGATACGCAGTATTTT
TRBJ2-3 TRBV7-2 many - CASSLADTQYF TGTGCCAGCAGCTTAGCAGATACGCAGTATTTT
TRBJ1-2 TRBV5-6 many TRBD1 CASSFLPTGLEDGYTF TGTGCCAGCAGCTTCCTTCCGACAGGGTTGGAAGATGGCTACACCTTC
TRBJ2-1 TRBV28 few - CASSSSRDWNYNEQFF TGTGCCAGCAGCTCCTCGCGGGACTGGAATTACAATGAGCAGTTCTTC
TRBJ2-7 TRBV11-2 medium-sized TRBD2 CASSPGLVGQYF TGTGCCAGCAGCCCGGGACTAGTAGGGCAGTACTTC
TRBJ2-5 TRBV14 many - CASSQVQGMGETQYF TGTGCCAGCAGCCAAGTTCAGGGGATGGGAGAGACCCAGTACTTC
TRBJ1-3 TRBV6-5 many - CASSYLGGVLIDTIYF TGTGCCAGCAGTTACTTAGGGGGGGTCTTGATAGACACCATATATTTT
TRBJ1-1 TRBV18 many TRBD1 CASSPQTGGSGTEAFF TGTGCCAGCTCACCACAGACAGGGGGCTCGGGCACTGAAGCTTTCTTT
TRBJ2-3 TRBV10-3 many - CAISVGDTQYF TGTGCCATCAGTGTTGGGGATACGCAGTATTTT
TRBJ2-1 TRBV9 - TRBD2 CASSRTLRTSWGPAEQFF TGTGCCAGCAGCCGAACCTTGAGGACTAGCTGGGGTCCTGCAGAGCAGTTCTTC
TRBJ2-5 TRBV5-1 many - CASSLGDVYETQYF TGCGCCAGCAGCTTGGGGGACGTGTATGAGACCCAGTACTTC
TRBJ2-7 TRBV4-1 - TRBD1 CASSQEVTGTGYEQYF TGCGCCAGCAGCCAGGAGGTTACCGGGACAGGCTACGAGCAGTACTTC
TRBJ2-7 TRBV7-9 - TRBD2 CASSSLAGGPYEQYF TGTGCCAGCAGCTCGTTAGCGGGAGGGCCCTACGAGCAGTACTTC
TRBJ1-3 TRBV2 few - CASSPTVVVNTIYF TGTGCCAGCAGTCCGACAGTGGTTGTAAACACCATATATTTT
TRBJ2-7 TRBV19 - - CASSIDPKGYGYEQYF TGTGCCAGTAGTATAGATCCCAAGGGCTACGGCTACGAGCAGTACTTC
TRBJ2-1 TRBV9 many - CASSGEVGPGPRNEQFF TGTGCCAGCAGCGGTGAGGTCGGACCCGGACCAAGGAATGAGCAGTTCTTC
TRBJ1-6 TRBV6-2/TRBV6-3 medium-sized - CASSYSGGGSPLHF TGTGCCAGCAGTTACTCAGGTGGGGGCTCACCCCTCCACTTT